One sample yielded the 17 T cell receptor beta chains listed below, sequenced in a study of blood T cell repertoires in COVID-19. Generated by immunoSEQ multiplex PCR, the TCRdb table keeps only in-frame clones and is missing some. Of about 130,000 clones in the sample, more than 75% were seen once. Sequencing input: peripheral blood. These receptors were collected from a woman between 70 and 85 years old with COVID-19, enrolled during active disease.

The chain links TRBV6-5 to TRBJ2-3; the D gene is possibly TRBD2 (7 bases). In germline, CDR1 is MNHEY, CDR2 SVGAGI. The V end lost 2 bases, the J end lost 2 bases, and 14 bases lay between the germline ends. The CDR3 length is 16 residues. CDR3 in amino acids: CASSYRGASPTDTQYF. CDR3 sequence (DNA): TGTGCCAGCAGTTACCGGGGGGCATCTCCCACAGATACGCAGTATTTT.

V is TRBV24-1 and J is TRBJ1-2, with 8 bases identical to TRBD1. This CDR3 spans 14 amino acids. With V trimmed by 6 bases and J by 6 bases, 8 bases remained unmatched. The germline gives CDR1 KGHDR, CDR2 SFDVKD. The CDR3 DNA reads TGTGCCACCAGTACCACAGGGGGGGCAGATGGCTACACCTTC. Protein: CATSTTGGADGYTF.

The CDR3 nucleotides are TGCGCCAGCAGCTTGGGGTCTAGCGGGGCTTCCTACAATGAGCAGTTCTTC. Amino acids: CASSLGSSGASYNEQFF. The chain is built from TRBV5-1 and TRBJ2-1; 9 positions match TRBD2. Looked up from germline, CDR1 is SGHRS and CDR2 is YFSETQ. The CDR3 totals 17 residues. The V segment lost 0 bases and the J segment 1 base; nucleotides outside the gene matches: 5.

This chain uses TRBV28 with TRBJ1-5; the D gene is possibly TRBD1 (5 bases). This CDR3 spans 13 amino acids. The ends were cut back, 6 bases at V and 1 base at J, with 7 bases in the middle. Germline loops: CDR1 MDHEN, CDR2 SYDVKM. In DNA form, the CDR3 reads TGTGCCAGCAGGACAGAAAGCAATCAGCCCCAGCATTTT. Translating it yields CASRTESNQPQHF.

This clone was observed once. V is TRBV6-1 and J is TRBJ1-3; no clear D. The CDR3 runs 16 residues. Trimming left V 2 bases short and J 1 base short, with 12 bases between. From germline, CDR1 is MNHNS and CDR2 SASEGT. CDR3 protein: CASSESAALSGNTIYF. Written as DNA, the CDR3 is TGTGCCAGCAGTGAATCGGCGGCTTTGTCTGGAAACACCATATATTTT.

The chain employs TRBV5-1 and TRBJ1-4, with a possible D match to TRBD1 (5 bases). The CDR3 has 13 amino acids. CDR1 is SGHRS, CDR2 YFSETQ, per germline. Between the trimmed V and J ends, which lost 1 base and 5 bases, there was a span of 6 bases. The CDR3 sequence is CASSLTGNEKLFF. The CDR3 DNA reads as TGCGCCAGCAGCTTGACAGGAAATGAAAAACTGTTTTTT.

In its sample, this clone was seen a few times. J is TRBJ2-5 and V is TRBV21-1; the table's D call of TRBD2 was not tested on the DNA. TRBV21-1 is a pseudogene. The CDR3 runs 14 residues. CDR3 in DNA: TGTGCCAGCAGCAAAGGGACTCCCCAAGAGACCCAGTACTTC. It codes for CASSKGTPQETQYF.

The chain combines TRBV4-1 with TRBJ1-3, with TRBD1 matching 7 bases. The V segment lost 3 bases and the J segment 0 bases; nucleotides outside the gene matches: 5. Germline V lookup: CDR1 MGHRA, CDR2 YSYEKL. There are 16 residues in the CDR3. CDR3 in amino acids: CASSQTGSGSGNTIYF. As DNA, the CDR3 is TGCGCCAGCAGCCAGACAGGGTCCGGCTCTGGAAACACCATATATTTT.

CDR3 in amino acids: CASSAPDPGQLFRGYTF. The DNA for the CDR3 is TGCGCCAGCAGCGCGCCAGATCCGGGACAGCTTTTCCGTGGCTACACCTTC. The chain employs TRBV4-1 and TRBJ1-2; 7 bases are a match to TRBD1. There are 17 residues in the CDR3. Germline-derived CDR1 and CDR2 are MGHRA and YSYEKL. V trimming: 5 bases; J trimming: 7 bases; junction bases outside the gene matches: 19.

V and J are TRBV7-2 and TRBJ2-1, with TRBD2 matching 13 bases. The CDR3 length is 15 residues. The ends lost 4 bases at V and 6 bases at J; junction bases unmatched: 3. Per the germline V gene, CDR1 is SGHTA and CDR2 is FQGNSA. The CDR3 DNA follows: TGTGCCAGCAGCTGGACTAGCGGGGGCATCAATGAGCAGTTCTTC. As protein: CASSWTSGGINEQFF. Based on the CDR3 plus reference TRBV7-2 and TRBJ2-1, the full variable domain is GAGVSQSPSNKVTEKGKDVELRCDPISGHTALYWYRQSLGQGLEFLIYFQGNSAPDKSGLPSDRFSAERTGGSVSTLTIQRTQQEDSAVYLCASSWTSGGINEQFFGPGTRLTVL.

This chain joins TRBV27 and TRBJ2-7, with D tentatively TRBD2 (6 bases). The CDR3 contains 14 residues. Germline values: CDR1 MNHEY, CDR2 SMNVEV (reference sequence). The V and J ends lost 5 bases and 4 bases respectively, with 15 bases between them. For the CDR3, the DNA is TGTGCCAGCAGTCCGAGAGGGACTGAATACGAGCAGTACTTC. Translated: CASSPRGTEYEQYF.

This rearrangement joins TRBV15 to TRBJ1-1; D is ambiguous. CDR3 size: 15 residues. Germline V CDR1 and CDR2: LNHNV, YYDKDF (reference sequence). The V and J ends lost 1 base and 2 bases respectively, with 11 bases between them. CDR3 DNA: TGTGCCACCAGCAGAGCCGGGAGTGATAACACTGAAGCTTTCTTT. Amino acid sequence: CATSRAGSDNTEAFF. Drawing the rest from reference TRBV15 and TRBJ1-1, the complete variable domain is DAMVIQNPRYQVTQFGKPVTLSCSQTLNHNVMYWYQQKSSQAPKLLFHYYDKDFNNEADTPDNFQSRRPNTSFCFLDIRSPGLGDTAMYLCATSRAGSDNTEAFFGQGTRLTVV.

The chain uses TRBV28 and TRBJ1-1; 9 bases map to TRBD1. The CDR3 is made up of 14 amino acids. CDR1 and CDR2 (germline): MDHEN, SYDVKM. V trimming: 6 bases; J trimming: 10 bases; junction bases outside the gene matches: 12. The CDR3 bases are TGTGCCAGCAGATTGACGGACAGGGGAGTTGGAGCTTTCTTT. It codes for CASRLTDRGVGAFF. The whole variable domain, remainder taken from reference TRBV28 and TRBJ1-1, is DVKVTQSSRYLVKRTGEKVFLECVQDMDHENMFWYRQDPGLGLRLIYFSYDVKMKEKGDIPEGYSVSREKKERFSLILESASTNQTSMYLCASRLTDRGVGAFFGQGTRLTVV.

The V call is TRBV18, the J call TRBJ2-5; the D gene is possibly TRBD2 (5 bases). V lost 5 bases, J lost 3 bases, and 10 bases lay in between. The CDR3 has 13 residues. Germline lookup yields CDR1 KGHSH and CDR2 LQKENI. The CDR3 region has the DNA TGTGCCAGCTCATCGGGATTCGAAGAGACCCAGTACTTC. It yields the protein CASSSGFEETQYF.

J is TRBJ1-2 and V is TRBV29-1, with TRBD1 matching over 7 bases. This CDR3 region has 13 residues. The germline CDR1 and CDR2 sequences are SQVTM and ANQGSEA. Trimming removed 4 bases from V and 6 bases from J; junction bases left unmatched: 8. CDR3 sequence: CSVGQGTSNGYTF. Written as DNA, the CDR3 is TGCAGCGTTGGACAGGGTACTTCGAATGGCTACACCTTC. Full variable domain (outside the CDR3, taken from reference TRBV29-1 and TRBJ1-2): SAVISQKPSRDICQRGTSLTIQCQVDSQVTMMFWYRQQPGQSLTLIATANQGSEATYESGFVIDKFPISRPNLTFSTLTVSNMSPEDSSIYLCSVGQGTSNGYTFGSGTRLTVV.

By proportion, this clone is medium-sized. This rearrangement joins TRBV7-9 to TRBJ2-7, with TRBD2 matching 9 bases. CDR3 length equals 16 residues. V was pared by 1 base and J by 3 bases, with 7 bases of the junction left unmatched. Germline values: CDR1 SEHNR, CDR2 FQNEAQ (reference sequence). CDR3 sequence: CASSLGFSGGGYEQYF. DNA of the CDR3: TGTGCCAGCAGCTTAGGGTTTAGCGGGGGAGGCTACGAGCAGTACTTC.

This clone was detected only once. The chain carries TRBV7-6 and TRBJ2-3, with 8 bases that match TRBD2. Germline CDR1 is SGHVS and CDR2 is FNYEAQ. CDR3 length: 16 residues. V trimming: 2 bases; J trimming: 4 bases; junction bases outside the gene matches: 8. Written as DNA, the CDR3 is TGTGCCAGCAGCTTAAGGTGGGGTAGCGGGGCAGATACGCAGTATTTT. It specifies CASSLRWGSGADTQYF.